These 23 T cell receptor beta chains were sequenced from one sample in a study of radiation and T cells in renal cell carcinoma. Time point denoted: blood 2 weeks post-SBRT. Treatment specified: 15 Gy SBRT to primary tumor, nephrectomy 4 weeks later. Assay used: immunoSEQ multiplex PCR; TCRdb lists only in-frame clones, some missing. Altogether around 80,000 clones are present, roughly 87% being singletons, with the ten largest covering about 6%. The specimen comprised blood, sampled from a patient whose treatment included radiotherapy and nephrectomy. The source of these receptors is a man aged 60-69 years with renal cell carcinoma.

V is TRBV9 and J is TRBJ1-1; 7 positions match TRBD1. The V gene's germline CDR1 is SGDLS and CDR2 YYNGEE. V shed 0 bases, J shed 4 bases, and the junction held 9 bases outside the gene matches. The CDR3 is 16 amino acids. In DNA, the CDR3 is TGTGCCAGCAGCGTAGGGTCAGGGGGATCGGGCACTGAAGCTTTCTTT. Its protein product is CASSVGSGGSGTEAFF.

The rearrangement uses TRBV6-6 and TRBJ1-2; 10 positions match TRBD1. Germline V CDR1 and CDR2: MNHNY, SVGAGI (reference sequence). This CDR3 has 15 residues. The V and J ends lost 0 bases and 5 bases, in that order; junction bases with no gene match: 3. The CDR3 protein is CASSYSPGQGYGYTF. CDR3 coding DNA: TGTGCCAGCAGTTACTCCCCGGGACAGGGGTATGGCTACACCTTC.

This chain joins TRBV5-1 and TRBJ1-6, with 10 nucleotides matching TRBD1. Germline-derived CDR1 and CDR2 are SGHRS and YFSETQ. This CDR3 has 14 residues. V shed 4 bases and J 9 bases; nucleotides not matched to a gene: 4. Here the CDR3 DNA reads TGCGCCAGCAGCCGAGACAGGGGGCTTTCACCCCTCCACTTT. Residues: CASSRDRGLSPLHF.

J is TRBJ2-3 and V is TRBV7-2, with no clear D. Trimming shortened V by 3 bases and J by 0 bases, and 10 bases separated the two germline ends. The CDR3 totals 15 residues. Germline V gene lookup returns CDR1 SGHTA and CDR2 FQGNSA. The CDR3 DNA is TGTGCCAGCAGCTTCCAGTCTTCTAGCACAGATACGCAGTATTTT. Its protein is CASSFQSSSTDTQYF. Complete variable domain (other parts from reference TRBV7-2 and TRBJ2-3): GAGVSQSPSNKVTEKGKDVELRCDPISGHTALYWYRQSLGQGLEFLIYFQGNSAPDKSGLPSDRFSAERTGGSVSTLTIQRTQQEDSAVYLCASSFQSSSTDTQYFGPGTRLTVL.

This rearrangement joins TRBV5-1 to TRBJ2-1, with TRBD2 identical over 7 bases. Per the germline V gene, CDR1 is SGHRS and CDR2 is YFSETQ. V shed 0 bases, J shed 7 bases, and the junction held 4 bases outside the gene matches. This CDR3 region has 14 residues. In nucleotides, the CDR3 is TGCGCCAGCAGCTTGGCCGGACTAGGGAATGAGCAGTTCTTC. Its translation is CASSLAGLGNEQFF.

This clone was counted only a few times. CDR3 DNA: TGTGCCACCCGAATCCCAGGGGGTAACGAGCAGTACTTC. Amino acids: CATRIPGGNEQYF. This sequence joins TRBV19 and TRBJ2-7; 7 bases are shared with TRBD1. V lost 10 bases to trimming and J lost 5 bases; unmatched junction nucleotides: 11. The CDR3 length is 13 residues. In germline, CDR1 is LNHDA, CDR2 SQIVND (reference sequence).

This chain links TRBV4-3 with TRBJ2-7; no definite D call. Trimming pared 0 bases from V and 3 bases from J, leaving 9 bases between. CDR1 is LGHNA and CDR2 is YSLEER in the germline V gene. The CDR3 contains 14 residues. This chain's CDR3 is CASSQEPYLYEQYF. The CDR3 DNA reads TGCGCCAGCAGCCAAGAGCCTTACCTCTACGAGCAGTACTTC.

In the case of this clone: Relative to the germline gene, one junction end is altered; a read error may explain this. The chain carries TRBV4-1 and TRBJ2-7, with a possible D match to TRBD2 (6 bases). CDR3 length equals 12 residues. Germline CDR1 reads MGHRA; CDR2 reads YSYEKL. The chain's CDR3 is CASSPSEGPRRF. For the CDR3, the DNA is TGCGCCAGCAGCCCCTCGGAGGGCCCACGTAGATTC.

The chain employs TRBV28 and TRBJ2-7, with D perhaps matching TRBD2 (5 bases). The CDR3 is 12 amino acids. Germline CDR1 is MDHEN and CDR2 is SYDVKM. Trimming took 9 bases from V and 5 from J, leaving 14 bases between them. The CDR3 coding sequence is TGTGCCAGTCGGGCGGGTTGGGACGAGCAGTACTTC. Its protein product is CASRAGWDEQYF.

The chain has TRBV10-2 and TRBJ2-7, with 15 bases that match TRBD2. The V segment lost 6 bases and the J segment 0 bases; nucleotides outside the gene matches: 3. The germline CDR1 and CDR2 sequences are WSHSY and SAAADI. The CDR3 is made up of 16 amino acids. As DNA, the CDR3 is TGCGCCAGCAGAGGACTAGCGGGAGGGGCCTCCTACGAGCAGTACTTC. The encoded protein is CASRGLAGGASYEQYF.

The chain joins TRBV9 to TRBJ2-7; 12 bases line up with TRBD2. Germline V lookup: CDR1 SGDLS, CDR2 YYNGEE. J gave up 3 bases and V 0 bases, and 1 base lay outside the gene matches. This CDR3 spans 15 amino acids. The CDR3 loop reads CASSVGLAGVYEQYF. CDR3 nucleotides: TGTGCCAGCAGCGTAGGACTAGCGGGAGTCTACGAGCAGTACTTC.

The V and J genes are TRBV2 and TRBJ2-5; 8 nucleotides align to TRBD2. CDR1 and CDR2 from the germline V gene are SNHLY and FYNNEI. Trimming removed 8 bases from V and 4 bases from J; junction bases left unmatched: 0. CDR3 length equals 11 residues. CDR3 sequence reads: CASAGGETQYF. The CDR3 DNA reads as TGTGCCAGCGCGGGAGGAGAGACCCAGTACTTC.

The V gene is TRBV2, the J gene TRBJ2-5; a possible D gene is TRBD2 (7 bases). V was shortened by 4 bases and J by 4 bases, with 22 bases between the two germline ends. The length of the CDR3 is 17 residues. CDR1 is SNHLY, CDR2 FYNNEI, per germline. Here the CDR3 reads CASSGRRGGMGAETQYF. The CDR3, as DNA: TGTGCCAGCAGTGGGAGAAGGGGGGGAATGGGCGCAGAGACCCAGTACTTC.

The V call is TRBV5-5, the J call TRBJ1-4; D is uncertain. The V end lost 6 bases, the J end lost 5 bases, and 14 bases lay between the germline ends. Germline CDR1 SGHKS, CDR2 YYEKEE (reference sequence). The CDR3 has 14 residues. This chain's CDR3 is CASTDRQENEKLFF. The DNA of the CDR3 is TGTGCCAGCACCGACCGGCAGGAGAATGAAAAACTGTTTTTT.

The chain links TRBV19 to TRBJ2-3; D unresolved. Between the trimmed V and J ends, which lost 6 bases and 1 base, there was a span of 11 bases. The CDR3 is 14 residues long. Per the germline V gene, CDR1 is LNHDA and CDR2 is SQIVND (reference sequence). In DNA, the CDR3 is TGTGCCAGTAGAGTGCGAATAGGCACAGATACGCAGTATTTT. Protein sequence: CASRVRIGTDTQYF.

This chain uses TRBV7-2 with TRBJ2-2, with TRBD2 identical over 13 bases. The CDR3 runs to 15 residues. The trim removed 5 bases at V and 7 bases at J, leaving 4 bases unmatched. Germline CDR1 reads SGHTA; CDR2 reads FQGNSA. CDR3 sequence reads: CASSRTSGSGGELFF. The CDR3 nucleotides read TGTGCCAGCAGCCGGACTAGCGGGAGCGGCGGGGAGCTGTTTTTT.

The chain links TRBV29-1 to TRBJ2-1; the match to TRBD2 covers 10 bases. V gave up 3 bases and J gave up 3 bases; unmatched junction bases: 2. This CDR3 spans 14 amino acids. Germline V gene sequence: CDR1 SQVTM, CDR2 ANQGSEA. CDR3 DNA: TGCAGCGTTGACGCTAGCGGGAGCTACAATGAGCAGTTCTTC. Translation gives CSVDASGSYNEQFF.

The chain carries TRBV4-3 and TRBJ2-6, with D unresolved. Trimming took off 0 bases at V and 0 bases at J, with 6 bases between the two ends. From germline, CDR1 is LGHNA and CDR2 YSLEER. This CDR3 contains 16 residues. The CDR3 coding sequence is TGCGCCAGCAGCCAAGACGTTAGCTCTGGGGCCAACGTCCTGACTTTC. Amino acid sequence: CASSQDVSSGANVLTF.

This chain links TRBV28 with TRBJ2-3; 8 bases line up with TRBD2. This CDR3 spans 14 amino acids. V trimming: 5 bases; J trimming: 4 bases; junction bases outside the gene matches: 5. Germline assignment: CDR1 MDHEN and CDR2 SYDVKM. As DNA, the CDR3 is TGTGCCAGCAGTCCGGGACTAGGAGCAGATACGCAGTATTTT. Its translation is CASSPGLGADTQYF.

The rearrangement uses TRBV6-5 and TRBJ2-2, with D uncertain. Deletions cut 7 bases from V and 6 bases from J, with 12 bases between. Germline assignment: CDR1 MNHEY and CDR2 SVGAGI. This CDR3 is built from 13 residues. The CDR3 bases are TGTGCCAGCACCCAGTTTGGCCCCGGGGAGCTGTTTTTT. It specifies CASTQFGPGELFF.

The V gene is TRBV6-5, the J gene TRBJ1-6, with 9 bases fitting TRBD1. The CDR3 length is 14 residues. The V segment lost 2 bases and the J segment 7 bases; nucleotides outside the gene matches: 0. Germline assignment: CDR1 MNHEY and CDR2 SVGAGI. CDR3 amino acids: CASSYDRGNSPLHF. The CDR3 nucleotides are TGTGCCAGCAGTTACGACAGGGGGAATTCACCCCTCCACTTT.

The chain carries TRBV7-2 and TRBJ1-5; TRBD1 matches at 8 bases. Germline CDR1 is SGHTA and CDR2 is FQGNSA. V was pared by 0 bases and J by 6 bases, with 4 bases of the junction left unmatched. CDR3 length: 15 amino acids. Here the CDR3 DNA reads TGTGCCAGCAGCTTAGCCCAGGGGGCTCTTCAGCCCCAGCATTTT. Translation gives CASSLAQGALQPQHF.

The chain is built from TRBV6-5 and TRBJ2-7, with TRBD1 identical over 7 bases. The CDR3 sequence is 14 residues long. The germline CDR1 and CDR2 sequences are MNHEY and SVGAGI. The junction had 5 bases not matched to a gene; V was cut back by 0 bases and J by 6 bases. The CDR3 sequence: CASSYSGQASEQYF. The CDR3 DNA reads TGTGCCAGCAGTTACTCCGGACAGGCATCCGAGCAGTACTTC.